Shown below are 18 T cell receptor beta chains from a single sample sequenced in a study of CXCR3-negative and CXCR3-positive naive CD8 T cells. Antigen specificity for these receptors is unknown. In preparing the TRB cDNA libraries, 5' RACE with UMI labels was used. TCRdb reanalyzed the 5' RACE reads and collapses them to one entry per CDR3 protein, without DNA. The table gives around 50,000 distinct CDR3 sequences; the top ten clones make up approximately 0.56% of it. General study results and limits: The TRB CDR3s that CXCR3-positive naive cells carried were more hydrophobic than those of CXCR3-negative naive cells.

Sequenced sample: naive CXCR3+ CD8+ T cells from blood. The subset: CD45RO-CCR7+CD27+CD95- naive CD8+ T cells expressing CXCR3 (TNR3+). Every receptor here comes from a human donor in good health. Some clones in this sample may be carry-over from other donors' samples.

Here the CDR3 reads CASSLDQGAPWRNTGELFF. The chain is built from TRBV11-2 and TRBJ2-2; TCRdb indicates TRBD1, and absent DNA this call remains unverified. The CDR3 spans 19 residues. Germline values: CDR1 SGHAT, CDR2 FQNNGV.

J is TRBJ1-2 and V is TRBV5-1. The germline V gene encodes CDR1 SGHRS and CDR2 YFSETQ. The CDR3 runs to 13 residues. CDR3: CASSLGTLYGYTF.

The rearrangement links TRBV29-1 to TRBJ2-7; no DNA is available, so the TRBD1 call from TCRdb remains unchecked. CDR3 length: 13 residues. Looked up from germline, CDR1 is SQVTM and CDR2 is ANQGSEA. CDR3: CSAERDRGYEQYF.

This clonotype is deemed medium-sized by its frequency. The J gene is TRBJ2-7, the V gene TRBV20-1; TCRdb lists TRBD1, though no DNA is available to test this call. Germline V lookup: CDR1 DFQATT, CDR2 SNEGSKA (reference sequence). This CDR3 is built from 14 residues. Here the CDR3 reads CSASPPGVDHEQYF.

The chain carries TRBV6-4 and TRBJ1-6; the TRBD1 assignment by TCRdb is unverifiable without DNA. Germline V gives CDR1 MRHNA, CDR2 SNTAGT. The CDR3 extends over 17 amino acids. The CDR3 sequence: CASSDSGGGTSTSPLHF.

This chain connects TRBV10-3 to TRBJ1-5. Germline lookup yields CDR1 ENHRY and CDR2 SYGVKD. This CDR3 spans 14 amino acids. The CDR3 loop reads CAISESSGDQPQHF.

CDR3 sequence reads: CVSDTDGTGVKDTQYF. The genes are TRBV12-3 or TRBV12-4 and TRBJ2-3; TCRdb outputs TRBD1, but without DNA this stays unchecked. The CDR3 loop spans 16 amino acids.

The chain employs TRBV19 and TRBJ2-7; the D gene TCRdb calls, TRBD1, cannot be checked with no DNA. This CDR3 comprises 13 residues. Germline values: CDR1 LNHDA, CDR2 SQIVND (reference sequence). The chain's CDR3 is CASSGWTDYEQYF. The variable domain in full, with the rest retrieved from reference TRBV19 and TRBJ2-7, is DGGITQSPKYLFRKEGQNVTLSCEQNLNHDAMYWYRQDPGQGLRLIYYSQIVNDFQKGDIAEGYSVSREKKESFPLTVTSAQKNPTAFYLCASSGWTDYEQYFGPGTRLTVT.

The chain is built from TRBV7-9 and TRBJ1-1; TCRdb gives TRBD1 as the D gene, but with no DNA this cannot be confirmed. In germline, CDR1 is SEHNR, CDR2 FQNEAQ (reference sequence). This CDR3 comprises 13 residues. The CDR3 spells CASSMTGTIEAFF.

The gene calls are TRBV3-1 and TRBJ1-2; TCRdb calls TRBD1, which cannot be checked without DNA. Germline CDR1 is LGHDT and CDR2 is YNNKEL (reference sequence). This CDR3 region has 15 residues. The CDR3 protein is CASSQVLGGAYGYTF.

The genes are TRBV27 and TRBJ2-7; TCRdb outputs TRBD2, but without DNA this stays unchecked. From germline, CDR1 is MNHEY and CDR2 SMNVEV (reference sequence). The CDR3 spans 16 residues. The CDR3 protein is CASSLGPSGSSYEQYF.

The V gene is TRBV4-2, the J gene TRBJ2-7; TCRdb designates TRBD2, a call that cannot be tested without DNA. Germline assignment: CDR1 LGHNA and CDR2 YNFKEQ. This CDR3 contains 13 residues. CDR3 region: CASSQVLGDEQYF.

CDR3 protein: CASSPRQNTGELFF. The chain joins TRBV12-3 or TRBV12-4 to TRBJ2-2. The CDR3 consists of 14 residues.

V is TRBV7-9 and J is TRBJ1-1. CDR1 and CDR2 (germline): SEHNR, FQNEAQ (reference sequence). The CDR3 spans 14 residues. The CDR3 spells CASSSTRQNTEAFF.

The chain recombines TRBV15 with TRBJ2-7; the D gene TCRdb calls, TRBD2, cannot be checked with no DNA. Germline CDR1 reads LNHNV; CDR2 reads YYDKDF (reference sequence). This CDR3 comprises 16 residues. The CDR3 loop reads CATSGISGGDPYEQYF.

The chain carries TRBV7-2 and TRBJ2-1; absent DNA, TCRdb's TRBD2 call cannot be checked. The CDR3 extends over 18 amino acids. Germline loops: CDR1 SGHTA, CDR2 FQGNSA. The CDR3 loop is CASSLVTASGGLNNEQFF.

The gene calls are TRBV29-1 and TRBJ2-7. Germline V gene data show CDR1 as SQVTM and CDR2 as ANQGSEA. The CDR3 has 15 residues. Here the CDR3 reads CSVEILGRNTYEQYF.

V usage is TRBV4-3 and J usage is TRBJ1-1; TCRdb indicates TRBD1, and absent DNA this call remains unverified. The germline V gene has CDR1 LGHNA and CDR2 YSLEER. The CDR3 is 14 amino acids. This CDR3 is CASSQRDGDTEAFF.